This TCR beta chain was recorded in a study of T cells in Graves' hyperthyroidism and ophthalmopathy. PBMCs were collected from a roughly 9.7 ml volume of fresh peripheral blood. TCR beta CDR3 sequences were amplified from RNA transcripts. In the first-round RT-PCR of the TCR CDR3, the HTBI primer set was used. A single record per CDR3 protein comes from TCRdb applying MiXCR to the multiplex PCR reads. Among 700,000 or so distinct CDR3 sequences listed, around 17% were seen once. Between the trimmed V and J ends, which lost 5 bases and 2 bases, there was a span of 13 bases. CDR3 length equals 14 residues. CDR1 SGHTA and CDR2 FQGNSA come from the germline V gene.

Material: blood. This TCR was recovered from a man younger than 30 with Graves' hyperthyroidism. The V call is TRBV7-2, the J call TRBJ2-7; possible D gene TRBD1, 6 bases. In DNA form, the CDR3 reads TGTGCCAGCAGCAACAGGGACACCACCTACGAGCAGTACTTC. Translation: CASSNRDTTYEQYF.